This passage covers 23 T cell receptor beta chains from one sample sequenced in a study of T cells in Graves' hyperthyroidism and ophthalmopathy. RNA transcripts gave rise to amplified TCR beta CDR3 regions. First-round RT-PCR with HTBI primers amplified the TCR CDR3 region. TCRdb re-called the multiplex PCR reads through MiXCR, storing one row per CDR3 protein. The profile shows almost 600,000 distinct CDR3 sequences, around 42% of them singletons. Sequencing used peripheral blood or thyroid tissue (not recorded which). The receptors derive from a woman between 18 and 29 years old with Graves' hyperthyroidism.

The chain uses TRBV2 and TRBJ2-2; tentative D call: TRBD1 (6 bases). The CDR3 extends over 15 amino acids. Germline CDR1 is SNHLY and CDR2 is FYNNEI. Between the trimmed V and J ends, which lost 2 bases and 5 bases, there was a span of 12 bases. CDR3 bases: TGTGCCAGCAGTGAATCCGGACAGAAAACCGGGGAGCTGTTTTTT. This encodes CASSESGQKTGELFF.

This clonotype was recorded at least ten times. The rearrangement links TRBV20-1 to TRBJ1-4; D may be TRBD1 (5 bases). The length of the CDR3 is 15 residues. Germline assignment: CDR1 DFQATT and CDR2 SNEGSKA (reference sequence). V shed 6 bases and J shed 0 bases, with 14 bases lying between them. The CDR3 nucleotides are TGCAGTGCAACCGGACAACCTGCAACTAATGAAAAACTGTTTTTT. Its translation is CSATGQPATNEKLFF.

Only a few counts were recorded for this clonotype. This rearrangement joins TRBV27 to TRBJ1-2; tentative D call: TRBD1 (5 bases). Germline loops: CDR1 MNHEY, CDR2 SMNVEV (reference sequence). This CDR3 contains 14 residues. Trimming removed 6 bases from V and 3 bases from J, with 14 bases in between. DNA of the CDR3: TGTGCCAGCAGCCCCTTGGGGGGGGACTATGGCTACACCTTC. Its translation is CASSPLGGDYGYTF.

Worth noting for this clonotype: It may be a read error: a sequence one base away is much more abundant. V and J are TRBV20-1 and TRBJ2-7; D is possibly TRBD2 (6 bases). This CDR3 contains 15 residues. The germline gives CDR1 DFQATT, CDR2 SNEGSKA (reference sequence). CDR3 region: CSATPPGTSSYEQCF. The CDR3 nucleotides are TGCAGTGCTACGCCTCCCGGGACTTCCTCCTACGAGCAGTGCTTC.

In its sample, this clonotype was seen many times. The rearrangement joins TRBV15 to TRBJ1-6, with a tentative D call TRBD1 (5 bases). CDR3 size: 16 residues. Germline V gene sequence: CDR1 LNHNV, CDR2 YYDKDF (reference sequence). Trimming took off 1 base at V and 6 bases at J, with 13 bases between the two ends. This chain's CDR3 is CATSRAKGYGNSPLHF. DNA for the CDR3: TGTGCCACCAGCAGAGCAAAGGGGTATGGTAATTCACCCCTCCACTTT.

J is TRBJ1-4 and V is TRBV12-3 or TRBV12-4, with TRBD1 as a possible D gene (5 bases). V lost 2 bases and J lost 2, with 15 bases in between. This CDR3 region has 17 residues. The CDR3 DNA reads as TGTGCCAGCAGTTTATCGTTGCCAGGGAGGACTAATGAAAAACTGTTTTTT. Translated, it gives CASSLSLPGRTNEKLFF.

This clonotype was observed many times. CDR3 in amino acids: CASSYSMGRTTNEKLFF. The CDR3, as DNA: TGTGCCAGCAGTTACTCGATGGGCAGAACAACTAATGAAAAACTGTTTTTT. V and J are TRBV6-6 and TRBJ1-4, with no clear D. Germline V gene lookup returns CDR1 MNHNY and CDR2 SVGAGI (reference sequence). CDR3 length: 17 amino acids. V dropped 0 bases and J dropped 0 bases, with 11 bases sitting between them.

This clonotype was counted a single time. This chain links TRBV10-3 with TRBJ2-7; 8 bases are shared with TRBD2. V was clipped by 6 bases and J by 0 bases; unmatched bases: 13. CDR1 is ENHRY, CDR2 SYGVKD, per germline. The CDR3 runs 17 residues. The CDR3 DNA follows: TGTGCCATCAGCCCCGAGGAGGGGAGCGGGAGCTCCTACGAGCAGTACTTC. Encoded protein: CAISPEEGSGSSYEQYF.

As for this clonotype: One base away lies a much larger clone, so this may be a sequencing read error. V is TRBV7-9 and J is TRBJ1-1, with D unclear. The germline gives CDR1 SEHNR, CDR2 FQNEAQ (reference sequence). CDR3 length equals 18 residues. V was trimmed by 0 bases and J by 2 bases, leaving 19 bases between them. CDR3 region: CASSLAYRVFGKNTEAFF. The DNA of the CDR3 is TGTGCCAGCAGCTTAGCCTACCGTGTTTTTGGGAAAAACACTGAAGCTTTCTTT.

As for this clonotype: One end of the junction does not line up with germline, which may come from a read error. V is TRBV29-1 and J is TRBJ1-2; D is ambiguous. Germline V gene data show CDR1 as SQVTM and CDR2 as ANQGSEA. This CDR3 is built from 13 residues. CDR3 bases: TGCAGCGTTGAATACGGCGCTAACTATGACTACACCTTC. Translation gives CSVEYGANYDYTF.

V gene TRBV3-1 combines with J gene TRBJ2-5; perhaps D is TRBD1 or TRBD2 (5 bases each). With 5 bases removed from V and 2 bases from J, the gap between germline ends came to 12 bases. CDR3 size: 14 residues. Germline CDR1 and CDR2: LGHDT and YNNKEL (reference sequence). CDR3 DNA sequence: TGTGCCAGCAGCACCGGGACGAATCAAGAGACCCAGTACTTC. As protein: CASSTGTNQETQYF.

V usage is TRBV15 and J usage is TRBJ1-2, with TRBD1 matching over 9 bases. The germline V gene encodes CDR1 LNHNV and CDR2 YYDKDF (reference sequence). This CDR3 has 14 residues. V was pared by 2 bases and J by 4 bases, with 2 bases of the junction left unmatched. This CDR3 is CATSRSTGGYGYTF. The CDR3 DNA follows: TGTGCCACCAGCAGATCGACAGGGGGCTATGGCTACACCTTC.

This clonotype was recorded many times. As DNA, the CDR3 is TGCAGTGCTAGACTTCAGAGGGCTAATGAAAAACTGTTTTTT. As protein: CSARLQRANEKLFF. J is TRBJ1-4 and V is TRBV20-1, with D hard to call. CDR3 length: 14 amino acids. V was pared by 2 bases and J by 3 bases, with 10 bases between. The V gene's germline CDR1 is DFQATT and CDR2 SNEGSKA (reference sequence).

In this sample, this clonotype turned up many times. The chain links TRBV9 to TRBJ1-1; no definite D call. CDR3 length: 12 residues. Trimming removed 0 bases at V and 6 bases at J, with 6 bases between. Germline CDR1 and CDR2: SGDLS and YYNGEE. The CDR3 DNA is TGTGCCAGCAGCGTAGTAGGCTCTGAAGCTTTCTTT. Translating gives CASSVVGSEAFF.

There are many counts of this clonotype. The chain carries TRBV2 and TRBJ2-3; D perhaps matches TRBD2 (5 bases). The germline CDR1 and CDR2 sequences are SNHLY and FYNNEI. Trimming took off 4 bases at V and 8 bases at J, with 13 bases between the two ends. The CDR3 has 13 residues. The CDR3 here is CASSGTAEGTQYF. The CDR3 DNA follows: TGTGCCAGCAGTGGCACCGCCGAGGGTACGCAGTATTTT. Variable domain in full (rest from reference TRBV2 and TRBJ2-3): EPEVTQTPSHQVTQMGQEVILRCVPISNHLYFYWYRQILGQKVEFLVSFYNNEISEKSEIFDDQFSVERPDGSNFTLKIRSTKLEDSAMYFCASSGTAEGTQYFGPGTRLTVL.

This clonotype was seen many times. One end of the junction varies from germline; a read error may be responsible. CDR3 sequence (DNA): TGCGGGGTGGTAGCAGCGGGAGATCAGGAGACCCAGTACTTC. Translation gives CGVVAAGDQETQYF. The chain couples TRBV2 to TRBJ2-5; 8 nucleotides align to TRBD2. This CDR3 has 14 amino acids. CDR1 and CDR2 from the germline V gene are SNHLY and FYNNEI.

This clonotype was counted ten times or more. V is TRBV4-1 and J is TRBJ2-7; TRBD2 matches 12 bases. This CDR3 has 16 residues. From germline, CDR1 is MGHRA and CDR2 YSYEKL. After removal of 4 bases from V and 4 bases from J, the junction contained 8 bases not matched to a gene. The CDR3 coding sequence is TGCGCCAGCAGCCTCCAACTAGCGGGAGGCTTGTACGAGCAGTACTTC. Its translation is CASSLQLAGGLYEQYF.

The V gene is TRBV7-2, the J gene TRBJ2-5; weak D call: TRBD2 (6 bases). Judging by the DNA end, TRBJ2-1 fits better; the J call may be wrong. The CDR3 has 15 amino acids. CDR1 and CDR2 from the germline V gene are SGHTA and FQGNSA. The CDR3 loop is CASSRSAGNYNEQFF. CDR3 DNA sequence: TGTGCCAGCAGCCGGTCCGCGGGGAACTACAATGAGCAGTTCTTC.

This clonotype was detected only once. This chain joins TRBV29-1 and TRBJ2-5, with 9 bases that match TRBD1. The CDR3 length is 13 residues. From germline, CDR1 is SQVTM and CDR2 ANQGSEA. Trimming removed 8 bases from V and 9 bases from J; junction bases left unmatched: 13. The CDR3 reads CSIRTGDGEAQYF. The CDR3 DNA is TGCAGCATCAGGACAGGGGATGGGGAGGCCCAGTACTTC.

As concerns this clonotype: A read error may be the cause here, since a much bigger clone is one base away. The genes are TRBV7-6 and TRBJ2-2, with TRBD2 matching over 7 bases. This CDR3 contains 16 residues. Unmatched junction bases numbered 14, after V lost 8 bases and J lost 5 bases. Germline CDR1 is SGHVS and CDR2 is FNYEAQ. The CDR3 here is CASGPDVGGWTGELFF. The CDR3 nucleotides are TGTGCCAGCGGCCCAGACGTCGGGGGGTGGACCGGGGAGCTGTTTTTT.

This clonotype was counted many times. The chain links TRBV7-9 to TRBJ1-4, with D possibly TRBD1 on 6 matching bases. Germline assignment: CDR1 SEHNR and CDR2 FQNEAQ (reference sequence). The CDR3 has 15 residues. The V gene lost 5 bases and the J gene lost 5 bases, with 15 bases spanning the gap. The CDR3 reads CASSPYRAENEKLFF. The CDR3 coding sequence is TGTGCCAGCAGCCCATACAGGGCTGAAAATGAAAAACTGTTTTTT.

As DNA, the CDR3 is TGTGCCAGTAGCATACAGGGGGCGCGACGCTCTGGGGCCAACGTCCTGACTTTC. Its protein product is CASSIQGARRSGANVLTF. The rearrangement links TRBV19 to TRBJ2-6; 9 nucleotides agree with TRBD1. J gave up 0 bases and V 6 bases, and 9 bases lay outside the gene matches. CDR1 is LNHDA and CDR2 is SQIVND in the germline V gene (reference sequence). The CDR3 spans 18 residues.

As concerns this clonotype: Mismatch with germline at one junction end may stem from a read error. The chain employs TRBV12-3 or TRBV12-4 and TRBJ1-4, with D possibly being TRBD1 (6 bases). The CDR3 has 15 amino acids. DNA of the CDR3: TGTGCCAGCAGCTTAGGGGGACTTGGGTCCGAAAAACTGTTTTTT. It is translated as CASSLGGLGSEKLFF.